The 3 T cell receptor beta chains reported below all come from one sample, sequenced in a study of blood T cell repertoires in COVID-19. Method: immunoSEQ multiplex PCR; TCRdb's copy keeps in-frame clones and lacks some. The sample lists a few hundred thousand clones; 70% to 90% were seen once. The specimen was PBMCs or T cells enriched from blood (not recorded which). These receptors all stem from a woman aged 18-29 years who had recovered from COVID-19.

The chain is built from TRBV11-2 and TRBJ1-2; D unclear. CDR3 size: 12 residues. Trimming stripped 0 bases from V and 7 bases from J, with 6 bases between. Germline CDR1 is SGHAT and CDR2 is FQNNGV. In DNA, the CDR3 is TGTGCCAGCAGCTTAGATCCTTTTGGCTACACCTTC. It is translated as CASSLDPFGYTF.

The chain links TRBV7-2 to TRBJ2-1; D might be TRBD2 (5 bases). The CDR3 has 12 residues. V lost 2 bases to trimming and J lost 9 bases, with 8 bases between them. Germline values: CDR1 SGHTA, CDR2 FQGNSA. CDR3 region: CASSLYRGEQFF. The CDR3 nucleotides read TGTGCCAGCAGCTTATACCGGGGTGAGCAGTTCTTC.

V gene TRBV3-1 (or the pseudogene TRBV3-2) combines with J gene TRBJ2-1; unclear D gene. Between the trimmed V and J ends, which lost 0 bases and 0 bases, there was a span of 6 bases. The germline V gene encodes CDR1 LGHDT and CDR2 YNNKEL (reference sequence). The CDR3 consists of 15 residues. The CDR3 bases are TGTGCCAGCAGCCAAGAAAGCCTCTCCTACAATGAGCAGTTCTTC. It encodes CASSQESLSYNEQFF.